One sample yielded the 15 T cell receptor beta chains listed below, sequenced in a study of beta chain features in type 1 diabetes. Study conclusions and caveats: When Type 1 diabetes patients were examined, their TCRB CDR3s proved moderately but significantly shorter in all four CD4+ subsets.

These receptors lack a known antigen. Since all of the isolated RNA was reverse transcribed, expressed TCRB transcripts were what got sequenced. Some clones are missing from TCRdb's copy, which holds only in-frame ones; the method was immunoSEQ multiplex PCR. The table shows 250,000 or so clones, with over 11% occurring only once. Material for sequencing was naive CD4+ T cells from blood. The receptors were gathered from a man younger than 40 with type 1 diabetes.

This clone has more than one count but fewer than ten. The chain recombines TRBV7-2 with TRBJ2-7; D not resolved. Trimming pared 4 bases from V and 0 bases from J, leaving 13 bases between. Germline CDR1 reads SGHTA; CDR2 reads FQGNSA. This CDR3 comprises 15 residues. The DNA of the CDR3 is TGTGCCAGCAGCTCCACCGGAGCGATCTCCTACGAGCAGTACTTC. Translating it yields CASSSTGAISYEQYF.

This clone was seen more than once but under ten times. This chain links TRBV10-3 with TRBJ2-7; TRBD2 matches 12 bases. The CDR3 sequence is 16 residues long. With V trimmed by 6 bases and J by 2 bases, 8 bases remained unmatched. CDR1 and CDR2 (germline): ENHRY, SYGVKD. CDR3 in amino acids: CAIRLETSGGTYEQYF. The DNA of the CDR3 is TGTGCCATCAGATTAGAAACTAGCGGGGGGACCTACGAGCAGTACTTC.

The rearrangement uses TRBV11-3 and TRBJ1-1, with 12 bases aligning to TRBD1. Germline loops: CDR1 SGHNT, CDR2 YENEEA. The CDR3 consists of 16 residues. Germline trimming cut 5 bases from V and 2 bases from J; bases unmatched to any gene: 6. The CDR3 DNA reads TGTGCCAGCAGCGCCGGGACAGGGGGCGTCAACACTGAAGCTTTCTTT. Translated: CASSAGTGGVNTEAFF.

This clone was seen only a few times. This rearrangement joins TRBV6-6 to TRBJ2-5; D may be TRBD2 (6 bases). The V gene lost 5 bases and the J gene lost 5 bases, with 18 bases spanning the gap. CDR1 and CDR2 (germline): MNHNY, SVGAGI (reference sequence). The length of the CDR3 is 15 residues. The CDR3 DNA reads TGTGCCAGCAGTCGCCGGGACGGGACTCTTGAGACCCAGTACTTC. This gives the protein CASSRRDGTLETQYF.

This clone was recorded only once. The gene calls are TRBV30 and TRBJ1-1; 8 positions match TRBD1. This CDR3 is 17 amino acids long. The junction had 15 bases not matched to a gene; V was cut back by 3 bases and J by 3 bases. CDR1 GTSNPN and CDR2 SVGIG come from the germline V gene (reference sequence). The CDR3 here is CAWSQDYQGRGHTEAFF. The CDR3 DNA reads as TGTGCCTGGAGCCAAGACTATCAGGGCAGGGGGCACACTGAAGCTTTCTTT. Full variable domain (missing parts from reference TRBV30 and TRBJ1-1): SQTIHQWPATLVQPVGSPLSLECTVEGTSNPNLYWYRQAAGRGLQLLFYSVGIGQISSEVPQNLSASRPQDRQFILSSKKLLLSDSGFYLCAWSQDYQGRGHTEAFFGQGTRLTVV.

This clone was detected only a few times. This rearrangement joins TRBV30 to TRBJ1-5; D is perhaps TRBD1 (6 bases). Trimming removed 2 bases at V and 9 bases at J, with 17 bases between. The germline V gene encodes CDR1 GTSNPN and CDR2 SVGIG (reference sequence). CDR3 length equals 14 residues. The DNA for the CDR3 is TGTGCCTGGAGTCCGGACAGCGCCCAAGGGCCCCAGCATTTT. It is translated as CAWSPDSAQGPQHF.

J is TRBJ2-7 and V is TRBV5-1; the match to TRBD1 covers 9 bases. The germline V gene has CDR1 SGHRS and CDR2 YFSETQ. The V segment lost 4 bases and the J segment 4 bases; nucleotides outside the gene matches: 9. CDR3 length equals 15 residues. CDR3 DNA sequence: TGCGCCAGCAGCCCGGGACAGGGCGGTTCGTACGAGCAGTACTTC. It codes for CASSPGQGGSYEQYF.

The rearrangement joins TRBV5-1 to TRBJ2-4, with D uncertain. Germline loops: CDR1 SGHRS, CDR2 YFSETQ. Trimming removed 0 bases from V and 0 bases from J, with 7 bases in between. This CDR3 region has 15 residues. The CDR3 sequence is CASSLGAIAKNIQYF. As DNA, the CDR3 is TGCGCCAGCAGCTTGGGGGCTATAGCCAAAAACATTCAGTACTTC.

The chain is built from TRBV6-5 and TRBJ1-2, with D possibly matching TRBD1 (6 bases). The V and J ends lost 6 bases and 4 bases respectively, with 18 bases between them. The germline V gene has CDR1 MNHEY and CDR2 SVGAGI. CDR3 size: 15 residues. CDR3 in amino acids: CASRDRPAGSYGYTF. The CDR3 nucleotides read TGTGCCAGCAGGGACAGACCTGCAGGGTCCTATGGCTACACCTTC.

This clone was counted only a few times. For the CDR3, the DNA is TGTGCCAGCTCACCAGGGACACAAGTCTACGAGCAGTACTTC. This codes for CASSPGTQVYEQYF. The V and J genes are TRBV18 and TRBJ2-7; D may be TRBD1 (6 bases). This CDR3 has 14 amino acids. Between the trimmed V and J ends, which lost 2 bases and 3 bases, there was a span of 11 bases. The germline V gene encodes CDR1 KGHSH and CDR2 LQKENI.

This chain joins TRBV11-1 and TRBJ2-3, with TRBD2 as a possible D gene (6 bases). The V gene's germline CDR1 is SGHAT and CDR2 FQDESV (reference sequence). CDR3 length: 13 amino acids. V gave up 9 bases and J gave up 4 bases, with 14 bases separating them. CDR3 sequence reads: CASTSWGADTQYF. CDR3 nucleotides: TGTGCCAGTACTTCTTGGGGGGCAGATACGCAGTATTTT.

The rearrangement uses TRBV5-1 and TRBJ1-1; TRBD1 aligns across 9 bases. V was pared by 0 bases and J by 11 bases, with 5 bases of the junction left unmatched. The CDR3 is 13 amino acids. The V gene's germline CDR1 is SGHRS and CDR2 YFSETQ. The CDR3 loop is CASSLDRGLMAFF. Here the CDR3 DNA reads TGCGCCAGCAGCTTGGACAGGGGGCTGATGGCTTTCTTT.

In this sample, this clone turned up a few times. The CDR3 region has the DNA TGTGCTAGTGGTTTGGAGAGCGGGGGGGCACATGAGCAGTTCTTC. Its translation: CASGLESGGAHEQFF. This rearrangement joins TRBV12-5 to TRBJ2-1; TRBD2 aligns across 10 bases. V gave up 1 base and J gave up 8 bases; unmatched junction bases: 5. The CDR3 sequence is 15 residues long. Germline-derived CDR1 and CDR2 are LGHNT and FRNRAP.

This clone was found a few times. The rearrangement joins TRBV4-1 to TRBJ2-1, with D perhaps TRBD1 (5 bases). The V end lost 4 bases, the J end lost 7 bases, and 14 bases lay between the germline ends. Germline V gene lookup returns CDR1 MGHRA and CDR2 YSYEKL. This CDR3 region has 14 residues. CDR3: CASSPRAGRNEQFF. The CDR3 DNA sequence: TGCGCCAGCAGCCCCAGGGCAGGGCGAAATGAGCAGTTCTTC.

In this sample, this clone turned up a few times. The chain's CDR3 is CASSLGSSGGPDTQYF. The CDR3 coding sequence is TGCGCCAGCAGCTTGGGTTCTAGCGGGGGGCCAGATACGCAGTATTTT. The chain employs TRBV5-1 and TRBJ2-3; TRBD2 agrees at 11 bases. The CDR3 spans 16 residues. Looked up from germline, CDR1 is SGHRS and CDR2 is YFSETQ. After removal of 0 bases from V and 4 bases from J, the junction contained 4 bases not matched to a gene.